One and the same sample provided the 23 T cell receptor beta chains below, sequenced in a study of control samples from healthy donors and cancer patients (dated by TCRdb to 2018 to 2020). The library was generated by the immunoSEQ multiplex PCR assay. TCRdb provides this immuneACCESS table in a form limited to in-frame rearrangements. Some clones are lacking; in checked studies, under half of them reflect an unresolved V gene, and why the rest are absent is not known. This sample lists 190,000 or so clones; approximately 92% were detected once. The ten largest clonotypes hold approximately 1.5% of the sample. What was sequenced was blood. Source of these receptors: a young man in good health.

The V gene is TRBV4-2, the J gene TRBJ1-2, with D possibly being TRBD1 (6 bases). V lost 3 bases, J lost 0 bases, and 14 bases lay in between. CDR1 and CDR2 from the germline V gene are LGHNA and YNFKEQ. CDR3 length: 16 amino acids. CDR3 bases: TGTGCCAGCAGCCAGCAACAGGGTTCAGCTAACTATGGCTACACCTTC. Translating it yields CASSQQQGSANYGYTF.

With regard to this clone: Additional DNA sequences in this sample encode the identical CDR3. V and J are TRBV5-1 and TRBJ2-3; D tentatively fits TRBD1 or TRBD2 (5 bases each). V shed 0 bases and J shed 2 bases, with 7 bases lying between them. The germline gives CDR1 SGHRS, CDR2 YFSETQ. CDR3 length: 14 amino acids. The CDR3: CASSLGGSTDTQYF. Written as DNA, the CDR3 is TGCGCCAGCAGCTTGGGGGGGTCCACAGATACGCAGTATTTT. Full variable domain (rest looked up from reference TRBV5-1 and TRBJ2-3): KAGVTQTPRYLIKTRGQQVTLSCSPISGHRSVSWYQQTPGQGLQFLFEYFSETQRNKGNFPGRFSGRQFSNSRSEMNVSTLELGDSALYLCASSLGGSTDTQYFGPGTRLTVL.

J is TRBJ1-6 and V is TRBV3-1 (or the pseudogene TRBV3-2), with D possibly being TRBD1 (5 bases). The CDR3 spans 14 residues. V was trimmed by 3 bases and J by 8 bases, leaving 11 bases between them. CDR1 LGHDT and CDR2 YNNKEL come from the germline V gene (reference sequence). The CDR3 sequence is CASSQGHSDSPLHF. CDR3 DNA sequence: TGTGCCAGCAGCCAGGGGCACAGCGATTCACCCCTCCACTTT.

The J gene is TRBJ2-7, the V gene TRBV19; D may match TRBD1 or TRBD2 (5 bases each). Germline CDR1 is LNHDA and CDR2 is SQIVND (reference sequence). V lost 2 bases and J 1 base, leaving 21 bases between the germline ends. There are 18 residues in the CDR3. Here the CDR3 reads CASSILGVKGIPSYEQYF. The CDR3, as DNA: TGTGCCAGTAGTATACTCGGGGTGAAGGGGATCCCTTCCTACGAGCAGTACTTC.

V gene TRBV5-6 combines with J gene TRBJ1-3; no clear D. The CDR3 covers 15 residues. Germline V lookup: CDR1 SGHDT, CDR2 YYEEEE. Trimming shortened V by 1 base and J by 0 bases, and 8 bases separated the two germline ends. CDR3 nucleotides: TGTGCCAGCAGCTTGCCAGATACCTCTGGAAACACCATATATTTT. Its protein is CASSLPDTSGNTIYF.

The gene calls are TRBV5-4 and TRBJ2-3; D gene ambiguous. Germline assignment: CDR1 SGHNT and CDR2 YYREEE (reference sequence). V shed 4 bases and J shed 6 bases, with 15 bases lying between them. The CDR3 totals 14 residues. The CDR3 protein is CASSPYILGDTQYF. The CDR3 DNA follows: TGTGCCAGCAGCCCTTATATATTGGGGGATACGCAGTATTTT.

This rearrangement joins TRBV6-2 or TRBV6-3 to TRBJ1-5, with D hard to call. The CDR3 contains 14 residues. V dropped 0 bases and J dropped 7 bases, with 10 bases sitting between them. Germline V lookup: CDR1 MNHEY, CDR2 SVGEGT. For the CDR3, the DNA is TGTGCCAGCAGTTACTCGAAGTTGGGCCAGCCCCAGCATTTT. As protein: CASSYSKLGQPQHF.

J is TRBJ2-1 and V is TRBV5-1; D gene unclear. V was clipped by 1 base and J by 8 bases, with 4 bases between them. Germline V CDR1 and CDR2: SGHRS, YFSETQ. The CDR3 runs 11 residues. As DNA, the CDR3 is TGCGCCAGCAGCTTGATTGATGAGCAGTTCTTC. Translation gives CASSLIDEQFF.

The chain uses TRBV6-5 and TRBJ2-2; D possibly corresponds to TRBD2 (5 bases). V was cut by 6 bases and J by 4 bases, with 15 bases left in between. This CDR3 spans 15 amino acids. Germline assignment: CDR1 MNHEY and CDR2 SVGAGI. DNA for the CDR3: TGTGCCAGCAGCTTGGACCACGGGGTCACCGGGGAGCTGTTTTTT. It encodes CASSLDHGVTGELFF.

The chain has TRBV3-1 (or the pseudogene TRBV3-2) and TRBJ1-1; D is ambiguous. V was shortened by 8 bases and J by 4 bases, with 17 bases between the two germline ends. Germline lookup yields CDR1 LGHDT and CDR2 YNNKEL (reference sequence). This CDR3 is 14 amino acids long. This chain's CDR3 is CASGRSGGSTEAFF. As DNA, the CDR3 is TGTGCCAGCGGCCGTTCAGGAGGGAGCACTGAAGCTTTCTTT.

The chain combines TRBV7-8 with TRBJ2-2; maybe TRBD2 (5 bases). This CDR3 comprises 17 residues. Germline V CDR1 and CDR2: SGHVS, FQNEAQ. Between the trimmed V and J ends, which lost 3 bases and 4 bases, there was a span of 18 bases. CDR3 sequence: CASSFLPGERSTGELFF. In nucleotides, the CDR3 is TGTGCCAGCAGCTTTCTCCCCGGGGAGCGGTCCACCGGGGAGCTGTTTTTT.

The chain is built from TRBV15 and TRBJ1-5; 9 bases map to TRBD1. Germline CDR1 and CDR2: LNHNV and YYDKDF (reference sequence). The ends lost 1 base at V and 4 bases at J; junction bases unmatched: 2. This CDR3 is 15 amino acids long. The CDR3 DNA reads TGTGCCACCAGCAGAGGACAGGGGGGGAATCAGCCCCAGCATTTT. Its translation is CATSRGQGGNQPQHF.

The chain uses TRBV5-1 and TRBJ2-7; D may be TRBD1 or TRBD2 (5 bases each). CDR1 and CDR2 (germline): SGHRS, YFSETQ. Trimming cost V 0 bases and J 0 bases, with 10 bases left between them. The CDR3 has 15 residues. CDR3 loop: CASSLVAGSSYEQYF. The CDR3 DNA reads as TGCGCCAGCAGCTTGGTGGCAGGGAGCTCCTACGAGCAGTACTTC.

V is TRBV5-1 and J is TRBJ2-7; no reliable D call. Germline V gives CDR1 SGHRS, CDR2 YFSETQ. CDR3 length: 14 amino acids. The ends were cut back, 0 bases at V and 1 base at J, with 8 bases in the middle. The CDR3, as DNA: TGCGCCAGCAGCTTGGGGGTCGGGTCCTACGAGCAGTACTTC. Translation gives CASSLGVGSYEQYF.

This clone was seen once. The rearrangement joins TRBV30 to TRBJ2-7; no definite D call. Germline CDR1 reads GTSNPN; CDR2 reads SVGIG (reference sequence). Trimming removed 2 bases from V and 3 bases from J, with 14 bases in between. The CDR3 covers 14 residues. The CDR3 region is CAWSKVPQLYEQYF. The CDR3 DNA is TGTGCCTGGAGTAAGGTACCCCAGCTCTACGAGCAGTACTTC. Full variable domain (remainder filled in from reference TRBV30 and TRBJ2-7): SQTIHQWPATLVQPVGSPLSLECTVEGTSNPNLYWYRQAAGRGLQLLFYSVGIGQISSEVPQNLSASRPQDRQFILSSKKLLLSDSGFYLCAWSKVPQLYEQYFGPGTRLTVT.

CDR3 amino acids: CASKSGGVYEQYF. The CDR3, as DNA: TGTGCCAGCAAGAGCGGGGGAGTATACGAGCAGTACTTC. V gene TRBV28 combines with J gene TRBJ2-7; 8 nucleotides match TRBD2. CDR1 is MDHEN and CDR2 is SYDVKM in the germline V gene. The V gene end was trimmed by 7 bases and the J gene end by 4 bases; junction bases not matched to a gene: 6. The CDR3 is 13 residues long.

The chain carries TRBV30 and TRBJ1-1; no reliable D call. Germline CDR1 is GTSNPN and CDR2 is SVGIG (reference sequence). The CDR3 extends over 15 amino acids. V lost 0 bases and J lost 1, with 12 bases in between. The CDR3 loop reads CAWSVGSVQNTEAFF. CDR3 sequence (DNA): TGTGCCTGGAGTGTAGGTTCAGTACAGAACACTGAAGCTTTCTTT.

The chain employs TRBV2 and TRBJ1-5, with D tentatively TRBD1 (5 bases). Germline assignment: CDR1 SNHLY and CDR2 FYNNEI. V shed 8 bases and J shed 2 bases, with 10 bases lying between them. The CDR3 length is 13 residues. CDR3 sequence (DNA): TGTGCCAGCGGAGGGGAAGGCAATCAGCCCCAGCATTTT. It encodes CASGGEGNQPQHF.

CDR3 residues: CASSYGINNEQFF. CDR3 in DNA: TGTGCCAGCAGTTACGGGATTAACAATGAGCAGTTCTTC. V and J are TRBV11-2 and TRBJ2-1, with D possibly being TRBD2 (5 bases). Germline V lookup: CDR1 SGHAT, CDR2 FQNNGV. This CDR3 is 13 amino acids long. Trimming shortened V by 6 bases and J by 5 bases, and 11 bases separated the two germline ends.

The genes are TRBV14 and TRBJ1-2, with no clear D. Trimming stripped 1 base from V and 1 base from J, with 7 bases between. This CDR3 spans 14 amino acids. Germline loops: CDR1 SGHDN, CDR2 FVKESK. As DNA, the CDR3 is TGTGCCAGCAGCCAAGTGGCCGGTAACTATGGCTACACCTTC. This gives the protein CASSQVAGNYGYTF.

The rearrangement uses TRBV3-1 (or the pseudogene TRBV3-2) and TRBJ2-5, with D hard to call. This CDR3 has 11 residues. Germline lookup yields CDR1 LGHDT and CDR2 YNNKEL (reference sequence). The ends were cut back, 6 bases at V and 4 bases at J, with 6 bases in the middle. The CDR3 nucleotides are TGTGCCAGCAGGCAGGTAGAGACCCAGTACTTC. Amino acids: CASRQVETQYF.

The V and J genes are TRBV2 and TRBJ1-1; D not certain. Trimming left V 6 bases short and J 6 bases short, with 17 bases between. CDR1 and CDR2 from the germline V gene are SNHLY and FYNNEI. The CDR3 is made up of 14 amino acids. CDR3 in DNA: TGTGCCAGCAGCTTCCCGTTGGGTATCCCTGAAGCTTTCTTT. This sequence encodes CASSFPLGIPEAFF.

In DNA form, the CDR3 reads TGTGCCAGCAGTGATTCCCGTTCCCCACCCCTCCACTTT. It is translated as CASSDSRSPPLHF. The chain links TRBV2 to TRBJ1-6; D gene unclear. V was cut by 3 bases and J by 11 bases, with 11 bases left in between. CDR1 is SNHLY and CDR2 is FYNNEI in the germline V gene. The CDR3 length is 13 residues.